This T cell receptor (beta chain) was captured by sequencing in a study of T cell repertoires in cytomegalovirus infection. The overall study: In public TCR beta signatures, there were indications of both CMV infection and matching HLA type.

Between the trimmed V and J ends, which lost 5 bases and 14 bases, there was a span of 19 bases. CDR3 length equals 13 residues. CDR1 and CDR2 from the germline V gene are MDHEN and SYDVKM. TCRdb processed the reads anew with MiXCR; each CDR3 protein has one entry. Among hundreds of thousands of distinct CDR3 sequences listed, roughly a quarter were seen once. This clonotype was recorded many times. Its antigen is currently unknown. Findings and limits, study-wide: Clonotype analysis showed dominance of the ex vivo response by HLA-C-restricted CMV-specific TCR beta clonotypes. Carriers of CMV plus the relevant HLA were identified by cumulative public TCR beta family frequency.

The sequencing sample was made of CD8+ T cells from PBMCs. The clonotype was recovered from a human donor in good health (CMV status not recorded). Some clones in this sample may be carry-over from other donors' samples. This chain connects TRBV28 to TRBJ2-1, with D hard to call. In nucleotides, the CDR3 is TGTGCCAGCAGTCGGAACTCAGGTATATGGAAGTTCTTC. Amino acid sequence: CASSRNSGIWKFF.